This TCR beta chain was identified in a study of OX40 agonist ivuxolimab in advanced cancers. Notes on the research overall: The costimulatory receptor OX40 (CD134) was targeted by ivuxolimab, a fully human IgG2 agonistic monoclonal antibody. Intravenous ivuxolimab was administered to patients every 2 weeks at six dose levels: 0.01, 0.1, 0.3, 1.5, 3 and 10 mg/kg. Of the roughly 51 patients in dose escalation, about 20 had hepatocellular carcinoma, about 15 had melanoma, 9 had renal cell carcinoma and 9 had head and neck cancer. In the dose-escalation cohort, 82.7% of patients were male, and the mean age was around 65 years with a range of about 23 to 79. Patients were allowed to have had prior anti-PD-1, anti-PD-L1 or anti-CTLA-4 therapy, and around two fifths of the dose-escalation patients had been treated with checkpoint inhibitors. Partial responses occurred in three dose-escalation patients, of whom one had hepatocellular carcinoma and two had cutaneous melanoma. Peripheral TCRbeta sequencing aimed to test whether ivuxolimab altered TCR sequence diversity and caused clonal T-cell expansion. The paper covers the monotherapy dose-escalation part of the phase I ivuxolimab trial, which included N of about 50 patients. The paper's findings and limits, for the study overall: Low levels of normalized T-cell clonal expansion were also seen in some patients who did not respond. In the 0.1-3.0 mg/kg groups, partial responders had among the lowest normalized peripheral clonal expansion, particularly in CD8+ T cells. At doses of 0.1 to 3.0 mg/kg, clonal expansion of both CD4+ and CD8+ T cells in blood was seen between baseline and week 6. After ivuxolimab, CD8+ T cells had more expanded clones than CD4+ T cells on average. The antigen specificity of the clonally expanded peripheral T cells was not determined.

The trial excluded patients who had a history of autoimmune disease or who were on systemic immunosuppression. Peripheral blood for TCR sequencing was collected from all dose cohorts at baseline, on cycle 4 day 1, and on cycle 7 day 1. Samples came from an open-label, multicenter, first-in-human phase I dose-escalation trial of ivuxolimab. Adults with locally advanced or metastatic melanoma, renal cell carcinoma, hepatocellular carcinoma or head and neck squamous cell carcinoma were enrolled in the trial. CD4+ and CD8+ T cells were sorted separately from peripheral blood before TCR sequencing. Genomic DNA was extracted from sorted cells for sequencing of the TCRbeta CDR3 region. The immunoSEQ Assay was used to sequence the TCRbeta CDR3 regions. Drawn from immuneACCESS, this table holds only the in-frame rearrangements with V and J called that TCRdb kept. Clones are partly lost; checked studies trace under half to an unresolved V gene and leave the rest unexplained. This sample lists 90,000 to 100,000 clones; about 91% were detected once. The biggest ten clones account for roughly 2.6% of the sample.

The germline V gene encodes CDR1 PRHDT and CDR2 FYEKMQ (reference sequence). The CDR3 covers 17 residues, taking in both the cysteine and the phenylalanine. The CDR3 DNA has 51 bases and is translated from base 1. The germline V end is reduced by 10 bases and the J end by 6 bases; junction bases left unmatched: 18. Only one count was recorded for this clone. Its antigen target is currently unknown. Per-nucleotide qualities are absent, and no much larger clonotype sits a single base away. The clonotype originates from an adult with an advanced solid tumor such as melanoma, head and neck, liver or kidney cancer. The rearrangement joined TRBV13 to TRBJ2-3; TRBD2 aligns with 11 central bases. Sequenced material: CD4+ or CD8+ T cells sorted from blood, taken in a trial of the OX40 agonist ivuxolimab. At the DNA level, the sequence is TGTGCCACTAAGCAGGGGTTACTAGCGGGAGTTCGGGATACGCAGTATTTT. Translated, this gives CATKQGLLAGVRDTQYF.